These 11 T cell receptor beta chains came from one sample sequenced in a study of shared clonotypes between healthy human individuals. The repertoire was sequenced with immunoSEQ multiplex PCR; TCRdb's copy has only in-frame clones and lacks some. The profile shows some 2.1 million clones, 95% of them singletons. The specimen sequenced was naive CD4+ T cells sorted from blood. Subset specified: CD45RA+ positively selected. The source is a young man in good health.

The J gene is TRBJ1-1, the V gene TRBV14, with D possibly being TRBD1 (5 bases). V shed 1 base and J shed 6 bases, with 15 bases lying between them. The CDR3 contains 15 residues. CDR1 SGHDN and CDR2 FVKESK come from the germline V gene. The CDR3 nucleotides are TGTGCCAGCAGCCAAGGTGCAGGGTCTTGGGCTGAAGCTTTCTTT. Translating it yields CASSQGAGSWAEAFF.

The J gene is TRBJ2-5, the V gene TRBV11-2; tentative D call: TRBD1 (5 bases). Between the trimmed V and J ends, which lost 5 bases and 0 bases, there was a span of 16 bases. Germline V CDR1 and CDR2: SGHAT, FQNNGV. CDR3 size: 16 residues. Here the CDR3 reads CASSPDSLTYQETQYF. In nucleotides, the CDR3 is TGTGCCAGCAGCCCCGACAGTTTAACGTACCAAGAGACCCAGTACTTC.

The J gene is TRBJ2-3, the V gene TRBV5-1; 10 bases are a match to TRBD2. In germline, CDR1 is SGHRS, CDR2 YFSETQ. The ends lost 4 bases at V and 2 bases at J; junction bases unmatched: 13. This CDR3 spans 18 amino acids. The CDR3 protein is CASSRGLAGVRSTDTQYF. CDR3 nucleotides: TGCGCCAGCAGCCGGGGGCTAGCGGGAGTTAGGTCCACAGATACGCAGTATTTT.

This sequence joins TRBV2 and TRBJ1-5; no definite D call. Germline V gene data show CDR1 as SNHLY and CDR2 as FYNNEI. The V gene lost 2 bases and the J gene lost 4 bases, with 12 bases spanning the gap. CDR3 length equals 15 residues. The CDR3 region is CASSEQAATNQPQHF. CDR3 sequence (DNA): TGTGCCAGCAGTGAACAAGCGGCGACAAATCAGCCCCAGCATTTT.

This rearrangement joins TRBV25-1 to TRBJ2-7; D not certain. This CDR3 region has 13 residues. Germline V gives CDR1 MGHDK, CDR2 SYGVNS. The V and J ends lost 3 bases and 0 bases respectively, with 6 bases between them. CDR3 region: CASSDPSSYEQYF. CDR3 nucleotides: TGTGCCAGCAGTGACCCTAGCTCCTACGAGCAGTACTTC.

The CDR3 is CARSPFIGQPQHF. The CDR3 DNA follows: TGTGCCAGAAGCCCCTTTATTGGTCAGCCCCAGCATTTT. This chain uses TRBV7-5 with TRBJ1-5. TRBV7-5 is a recognized pseudogene. This CDR3 has 13 residues.

The count of this clone is one. The chain employs TRBV7-2 and TRBJ1-1; D is unclear. The germline gives CDR1 SGHTA, CDR2 FQGNSA. V lost 1 base to trimming and J lost 7 bases, with 10 bases between them. The CDR3 is 13 residues long. CDR3 nucleotide sequence: TGTGCCAGCAGCTTAGAGAGCAGACTTGAAGCTTTCTTT. It encodes CASSLESRLEAFF.

On this clone itself: Other DNA sequences in the sample encode the same CDR3. CDR3 loop: CASSTGGTGNTIYF. In DNA, the CDR3 is TGTGCCAGCAGTACTGGGGGGACTGGAAACACCATATATTTT. V is TRBV28 and J is TRBJ1-3; D might be TRBD1 (5 bases). Germline assignment: CDR1 MDHEN and CDR2 SYDVKM. V was trimmed by 5 bases and J by 2 bases, leaving 10 bases between them. The CDR3 covers 14 residues.

The chain is built from TRBV4-1 and TRBJ2-2; D gene unclear. The V gene's germline CDR1 is MGHRA and CDR2 YSYEKL. Trimming removed 1 base at V and 5 bases at J, with 11 bases between. The CDR3 runs 15 residues. The CDR3 spells CASSQVGRRTGELFF. The CDR3 DNA reads TGCGCCAGCAGCCAAGTAGGGCGGCGTACCGGGGAGCTGTTTTTT.

This clone has ten or more counts. The rearrangement links TRBV29-1 to TRBJ2-4; 7 nucleotides line up with TRBD2. Germline V gene sequence: CDR1 SQVTM, CDR2 ANQGSEA. Unmatched junction bases numbered 12, after V lost 4 bases and J lost 3 bases. This CDR3 is built from 16 residues. DNA for the CDR3: TGCAGCGTTGCGAACCTAGCGGAGGTAGACAAAAACATTCAGTACTTC. Its translation is CSVANLAEVDKNIQYF.

This chain's CDR3 is CASSLDRLRSSYEQYF. The CDR3, as DNA: TGTGCCAGCAGCTTAGACAGGCTCCGAAGCTCCTACGAGCAGTACTTC. The rearrangement joins TRBV7-2 to TRBJ2-7, with a tentative D call TRBD1 (5 bases). The V gene's germline CDR1 is SGHTA and CDR2 FQGNSA. The CDR3 has 16 amino acids. V shed 1 base and J shed 0 bases, with 13 bases lying between them. The full variable domain, completed using reference TRBV7-2 and TRBJ2-7, is GAGVSQSPSNKVTEKGKDVELRCDPISGHTALYWYRQSLGQGLEFLIYFQGNSAPDKSGLPSDRFSAERTGGSVSTLTIQRTQQEDSAVYLCASSLDRLRSSYEQYFGPGTRLTVT.